These 18 T cell receptor beta chains share one sample of origin, sequenced in a study of beta chain features in type 1 diabetes listed by TCRdb under 2018. The receptor library was made with the immunoSEQ multiplex PCR assay. The entire isolated RNA was reverse transcribed using the High Capacity cDNA Reverse Transcription Kit, and thus expressed TCRB transcripts were sequenced. The clones in this table, taken by TCRdb from immuneACCESS, are in-frame only. Not every clone is retained; where verified, under half of the shortfall comes from an unresolved V gene, and the cause of the rest is unknown. The sample table holds more than 550,000 clones, of which 11% to 15% were seen once. Approximately 0.039% of the sample is in the top ten clones. The paper as a whole reports these results and caveats: A moderate but significant shortening of TCRB CDR3 length was observed in type 1 diabetes patients in all four CD4+ subsets.

The antigens these receptors bind are not known. Sequencing was performed on naive CD4+ T cells from blood. In the paper's terms, the cell subset or site label means: true naive CD4+ T cells. The receptors originated from a man younger than 30 with type 1 diabetes.

CDR3 loop: CASSKRGLTGVVANEQFF. CDR3 sequence (DNA): TGTGCCAGCAGCAAAAGGGGACTAACGGGGGTGGTGGCCAATGAGCAGTTCTTC. The rearrangement uses TRBV21-1 and TRBJ2-1; the table assigns TRBD2, which was not confirmed against the DNA. TRBV21-1 is marked as a pseudogene. CDR3 size: 18 residues.

There are a few counts of this clone. The chain joins TRBV6-5 to TRBJ1-2; D not certain. Germline V lookup: CDR1 MNHEY, CDR2 SVGAGI. This CDR3 is built from 14 residues. Trimming shortened V by 2 bases and J by 4 bases, and 11 bases separated the two germline ends. The CDR3 nucleotides are TGTGCCAGCAGTTACGACGCAGCGAGCTATGGCTACACCTTC. Protein: CASSYDAASYGYTF.

The chain is built from TRBV4-3 and TRBJ2-1; 8 bases match TRBD2. Trimming cost V 4 bases and J 0 bases; bases outside gene matches: 5. The CDR3 is 16 amino acids. Germline V gene lookup returns CDR1 LGHNA and CDR2 YSLEER. CDR3 sequence (DNA): TGCGCCAGCAGCCTCTCCGGGGGGGCCTCCTACAATGAGCAGTTCTTC. This gives the protein CASSLSGGASYNEQFF.

V gene TRBV15 combines with J gene TRBJ1-4; D uncertain. In germline, CDR1 is LNHNV, CDR2 YYDKDF (reference sequence). The CDR3 has 11 amino acids. The V gene lost 0 bases and the J gene lost 7 bases, with 0 bases spanning the gap. The CDR3 bases are TGTGCCACCAGCAGAGATGAAAAACTGTTTTTT. Translated: CATSRDEKLFF.

This clone was seen only a few times. The rearrangement joins TRBV5-1 to TRBJ1-3; D gene ambiguous. Trimming cost V 0 bases and J 4 bases, with 11 bases left between them. The CDR3 contains 15 residues. Germline-derived CDR1 and CDR2 are SGHRS and YFSETQ. Written as DNA, the CDR3 is TGCGCCAGCAGCTTGGAGGCAGACTACGGAAACACCATATATTTT. This sequence encodes CASSLEADYGNTIYF.

This clone was seen a handful of times. This rearrangement joins TRBV9 to TRBJ2-5, with TRBD1 identical over 9 bases. With 3 bases clipped from V and 4 bases from J, the junction kept 10 bases outside the gene matches. Germline V gene sequence: CDR1 SGDLS, CDR2 YYNGEE. This CDR3 has 16 amino acids. CDR3 sequence (DNA): TGTGCCAGCAGCGGAACCGGGACAGGGTCGTCAGAGACCCAGTACTTC. It yields the protein CASSGTGTGSSETQYF. The full variable domain, rest sourced from reference TRBV9 and TRBJ2-5, is DSGVTQTPKHLITATGQRVTLRCSPRSGDLSVYWYQQSLDQGLQFLIQYYNGEERAKGNILERFSAQQFPDLHSELNLSSLELGDSALYFCASSGTGTGSSETQYFGPGTRLLVL.

The rearrangement uses TRBV7-6 and TRBJ1-6; D is perhaps TRBD1 (5 bases). V was clipped by 2 bases and J by 13 bases, with 18 bases between them. The CDR3 spans 15 residues. Germline CDR1 SGHVS, CDR2 FNYEAQ. CDR3 loop: CASSLLLGEEEPLHF. CDR3 in DNA: TGTGCCAGCAGCTTATTATTAGGGGAGGAGGAGCCCCTCCACTTT.

In this sample, this clone turned up a few times. Other DNA sequences in the sample encode the same CDR3. The chain has TRBV5-4 and TRBJ2-3; no reliable D call. Germline lookup yields CDR1 SGHNT and CDR2 YYREEE (reference sequence). The CDR3 covers 12 residues. Trimming left V 0 bases short and J 6 bases short, with 5 bases between. CDR3 sequence: CASSLEADTQYF. CDR3 nucleotide sequence: TGTGCCAGCAGCTTGGAGGCCGATACGCAGTATTTT.

This chain links TRBV29-1 with TRBJ2-1, with D unresolved. V lost 5 bases and J lost 4, with 6 bases in between. CDR1 and CDR2 from the germline V gene are SQVTM and ANQGSEA. The CDR3 loop spans 11 amino acids. Written as DNA, the CDR3 is TGCAGCGTTTCTGATTACAATGAGCAGTTCTTC. Translating gives CSVSDYNEQFF.

This clone was seen more than once but under ten times. The genes are TRBV14 and TRBJ2-7; D ambiguous. This CDR3 contains 15 residues. Between the trimmed V and J ends, which lost 2 bases and 2 bases, there was a span of 13 bases. The germline V gene encodes CDR1 SGHDN and CDR2 FVKESK. Written as DNA, the CDR3 is TGTGCCAGCAGCCAACGGGCCCTAGATACCTACGAGCAGTACTTC. Translated: CASSQRALDTYEQYF.

The chain carries TRBV9 and TRBJ2-1; D unclear. The V and J ends lost 0 bases and 9 bases respectively, with 10 bases between them. The germline V gene has CDR1 SGDLS and CDR2 YYNGEE. This CDR3 region has 13 residues. CDR3 region: CASSVGGRTEQFF. In DNA, the CDR3 is TGTGCCAGCAGCGTAGGAGGTCGGACTGAGCAGTTCTTC. Based on the CDR3 plus reference TRBV9 and TRBJ2-1, the full variable domain is DSGVTQTPKHLITATGQRVTLRCSPRSGDLSVYWYQQSLDQGLQFLIQYYNGEERAKGNILERFSAQQFPDLHSELNLSSLELGDSALYFCASSVGGRTEQFFGPGTRLTVL.

This sequence joins TRBV30 and TRBJ1-6, with 8 bases matching TRBD1. Germline lookup yields CDR1 GTSNPN and CDR2 SVGIG (reference sequence). The CDR3 has 16 residues. J lost 7 bases, V lost 2 bases, and 10 bases had no gene match. Here the CDR3 reads CAWSISRGRPNSPLHF. CDR3 coding DNA: TGTGCCTGGAGTATCTCCAGGGGGCGACCCAATTCACCCCTCCACTTT. Full variable domain (rest looked up from reference TRBV30 and TRBJ1-6): SQTIHQWPATLVQPVGSPLSLECTVEGTSNPNLYWYRQAAGRGLQLLFYSVGIGQISSEVPQNLSASRPQDRQFILSSKKLLLSDSGFYLCAWSISRGRPNSPLHFGNGTRLTVT.

The chain couples TRBV29-1 to TRBJ1-4; D ambiguous. The V gene's germline CDR1 is SQVTM and CDR2 ANQGSEA. The V and J ends lost 4 bases and 8 bases respectively, with 14 bases between them. The CDR3 sequence is 13 residues long. CDR3 coding DNA: TGCAGCGTTGCTCCTGTTCTGGAAGAAAAACTGTTTTTT. As protein: CSVAPVLEEKLFF.

The gene calls are TRBV29-1 and TRBJ1-1; 10 bases are a match to TRBD1. This CDR3 spans 13 amino acids. Germline CDR1 is SQVTM and CDR2 is ANQGSEA. Unmatched junction bases numbered 9, after V lost 8 bases and J lost 6 bases. CDR3 DNA sequence: TGCAGCTTAAGACAGGGGGCTTGGTCTGAAGCTTTCTTT. Translation: CSLRQGAWSEAFF.

This clone was counted between two and nine times. The genes are TRBV9 and TRBJ2-1, with TRBD1 identical over 8 bases. The ends lost 1 base at V and 4 bases at J; junction bases unmatched: 4. The germline V gene has CDR1 SGDLS and CDR2 YYNGEE. The CDR3 totals 15 residues. The CDR3 is CASSVRWDRYNEQFF. The CDR3 DNA reads TGTGCCAGCAGCGTACGTTGGGACAGGTACAATGAGCAGTTCTTC.

This clone was counted only a few times. The rearrangement joins TRBV2 to TRBJ2-3, with D unclear. CDR3 length equals 12 residues. Trimming took off 3 bases at V and 6 bases at J, with 7 bases between the two ends. From germline, CDR1 is SNHLY and CDR2 FYNNEI. The CDR3 nucleotides read TGTGCCAGCAGTGACTGGGTGGATACGCAGTATTTT. Protein: CASSDWVDTQYF.

This clone was detected only a few times. The chain is built from TRBV5-6 and TRBJ1-2; TRBD1 matches at 9 bases. The CDR3 totals 16 residues. The V gene end was trimmed by 4 bases and the J gene end by 7 bases; junction bases not matched to a gene: 14. Germline loops: CDR1 SGHDT, CDR2 YYEEEE. In nucleotides, the CDR3 is TGTGCCAGCAGCCCCACGTTGGGACAGGGAACATCTGGCTACACCTTC. As protein: CASSPTLGQGTSGYTF.

The chain uses TRBV7-8 and TRBJ1-5; no definite D call. This CDR3 has 14 residues. Germline CDR1 and CDR2: SGHVS and FQNEAQ. V was clipped by 1 base and J by 5 bases, with 9 bases between them. The CDR3 region has the DNA TGTGCCAGCAGCTTAGAGGCAAGGTATCAGCCCCAGCATTTT. Translating it yields CASSLEARYQPQHF.